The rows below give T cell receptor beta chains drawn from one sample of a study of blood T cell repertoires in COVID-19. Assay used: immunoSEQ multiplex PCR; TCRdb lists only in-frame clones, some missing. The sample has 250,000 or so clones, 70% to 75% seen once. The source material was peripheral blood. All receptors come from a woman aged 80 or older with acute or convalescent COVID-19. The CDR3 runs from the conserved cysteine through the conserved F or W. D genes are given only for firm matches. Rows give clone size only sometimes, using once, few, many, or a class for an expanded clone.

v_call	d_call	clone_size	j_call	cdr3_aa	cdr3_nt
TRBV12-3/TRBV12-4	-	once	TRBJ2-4	CASSQNAGIQYF	TGTGCCAGCAGCCAGAACGCTGGCATTCAGTACTTC
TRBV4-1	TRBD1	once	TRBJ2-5	CASSRTQGAVETQYF	TGCGCCAGCAGCCGAACTCAGGGGGCGGTGGAGACCCAGTACTTC
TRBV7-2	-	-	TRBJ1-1	CASSPRAQAGVVAFF	TGTGCCAGCAGCCCAAGGGCCCAGGCGGGGGTGGTAGCTTTCTTT
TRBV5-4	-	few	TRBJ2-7	CASSLGGNPYEQYF	TGTGCCAGCAGCTTGGGAGGGAACCCCTACGAGCAGTACTTC
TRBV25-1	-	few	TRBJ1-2	CASSEQGNYGYTF	TGTGCCAGCAGTGAACAGGGGAACTATGGCTACACCTTC
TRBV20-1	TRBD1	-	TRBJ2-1	CSASYGTGEQFF	TGCAGTGCTAGTTACGGGACAGGGGAGCAGTTCTTC
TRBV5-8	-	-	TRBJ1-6	CASSSTPDSPLHF	TGTGCCAGCAGCTCCACTCCCGATTCACCCCTCCACTTT
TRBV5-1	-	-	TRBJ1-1	CASSLVGRTEAFF	TGCGCCAGCAGCTTGGTGGGGAGGACTGAAGCTTTCTTT
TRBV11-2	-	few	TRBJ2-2	CASSLVKTGELFF	TGTGCCAGCAGCTTAGTCAAAACCGGGGAGCTGTTTTTT
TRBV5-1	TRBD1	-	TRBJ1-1	CASSPYRGQVSEAFF	TGCGCCAGCAGCCCATACAGGGGGCAGGTTTCTGAAGCTTTCTTT
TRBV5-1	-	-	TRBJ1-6	CASSPGRQSNSYNSPLHF	TGCGCCAGCAGCCCCGGGAGGCAGTCGAACTCCTATAATTCACCCCTCCACTTT
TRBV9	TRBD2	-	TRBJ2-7	CASSVTPGLAGGRYEQYF	TGTGCCAGCAGCGTGACTCCGGGACTAGCGGGGGGGCGGTACGAGCAGTACTTC
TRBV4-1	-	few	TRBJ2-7	CASSQEGFSAGRREQYF	TGCGCCAGCAGCCAAGAAGGTTTCTCGGCAGGAAGGCGCGAGCAGTACTTC
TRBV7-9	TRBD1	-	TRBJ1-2	CASSGSSGTGYGYTF	TGTGCCAGCAGCGGCTCCTCCGGGACAGGATATGGCTACACCTTC
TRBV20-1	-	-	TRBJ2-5	CSASGGAGETQYF	TGCAGTGCTAGTGGCGGGGCGGGGGAGACCCAGTACTTC
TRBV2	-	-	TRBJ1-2	CASSITENYGYTF	TGTGCCAGCAGTATCACAGAAAACTATGGCTACACCTTC
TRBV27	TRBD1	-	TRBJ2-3	CASSPMGTGVADTQYF	TGTGCCAGCAGCCCAATGGGGACAGGGGTTGCAGATACGCAGTATTTT
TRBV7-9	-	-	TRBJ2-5	CASSSPGVETQYF	TGTGCCAGCAGCTCCCCCGGGGTGGAGACCCAGTACTTC
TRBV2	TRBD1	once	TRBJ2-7	CASTARQGVSYEQYF	TGTGCCAGCACCGCCCGACAGGGGGTTTCCTACGAGCAGTACTTC
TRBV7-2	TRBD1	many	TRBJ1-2	CASSVIADRGDGYTF	TGTGCCAGCAGCGTCATAGCCGACAGGGGCGATGGCTACACCTTC
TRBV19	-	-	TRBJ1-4	CASMGGSTNEKLFF	TGTGCCAGTATGGGAGGGTCAACTAATGAAAAACTGTTTTTT
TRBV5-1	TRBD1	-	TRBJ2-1	CASTNPTGTGLFNEQFF	TGCGCCAGCACTAATCCCACCGGGACAGGACTCTTCAATGAGCAGTTCTTC
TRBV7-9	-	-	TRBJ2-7	CASSTAGSYEQYF	TGTGCCAGCAGCACCGCAGGATCCTACGAGCAGTACTTC
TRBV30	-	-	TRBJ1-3	CAWSPGQSGNTIYF	TGTGCCTGGAGTCCCGGACAGAGTGGAAACACCATATATTTT
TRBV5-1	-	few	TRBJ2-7	CASSFGGDPQYF	TGCGCCAGCAGCTTTGGCGGGGATCCTCAGTACTTC
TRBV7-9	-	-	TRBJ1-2	CASSLLGAWNYGYTF	TGTGCCAGCAGCCTCCTTGGGGCCTGGAACTATGGCTACACCTTC
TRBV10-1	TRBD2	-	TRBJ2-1	CASSDSGRAGNEQFF	TGCGCCAGCAGTGATAGCGGGAGGGCCGGGAATGAGCAGTTCTTC
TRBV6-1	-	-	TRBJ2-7	CASSEGYYEQYF	TGTGCCAGCAGTGAGGGCTACTACGAGCAGTACTTC
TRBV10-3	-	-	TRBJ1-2	CAITGGNAYGYTF	TGTGCCATCACGGGGGGGAATGCGTATGGCTACACCTTC
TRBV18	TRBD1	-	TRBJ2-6	CASSPGQGYSGANVLTF	TGTGCCAGCTCACCGGGACAGGGATACTCTGGGGCCAACGTCCTGACTTTC
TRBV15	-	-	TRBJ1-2	CATSRSVVGYGYTF	TGTGCCACCAGCAGATCAGTGGTTGGCTATGGCTACACCTTC
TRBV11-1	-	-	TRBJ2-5	CASSPRRGGSQETQYF	TGTGCCAGCAGCCCTAGGAGAGGGGGTAGCCAAGAGACCCAGTACTTC
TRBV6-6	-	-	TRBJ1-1	CASSYSTAGADTEAFF	TGTGCCAGCAGTTACTCGACGGCGGGGGCAGACACTGAAGCTTTCTTT
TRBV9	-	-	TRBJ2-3	CASSSRQDTDTQYF	TGTGCCAGCAGCTCTCGACAGGACACAGATACGCAGTATTTT
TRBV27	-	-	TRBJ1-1	CASSMVGVNTEAFF	TGTGCCAGCAGTATGGTAGGGGTGAACACTGAAGCTTTCTTT
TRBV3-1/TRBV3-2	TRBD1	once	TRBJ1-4	CASSLQGSMGEKLFF	TGTGCCAGCAGCCTACAGGGGTCGATGGGCGAAAAACTGTTTTTT
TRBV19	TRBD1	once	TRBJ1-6	CASSIGTATIGPLHF	TGTGCCAGTAGTATTGGGACAGCTACTATTGGGCCCCTCCACTTT
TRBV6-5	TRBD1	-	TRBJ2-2	CASSYRDRATGGELFF	TGTGCCAGCAGTTACAGGGACAGGGCTACAGGCGGGGAGCTGTTTTTT
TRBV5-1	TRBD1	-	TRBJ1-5	CASSPGGSNQPQHF	TGCGCCAGCAGTCCAGGGGGCAGCAATCAGCCCCAGCATTTT
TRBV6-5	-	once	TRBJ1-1	CASLSSTEAFF	TGTGCCAGCCTAAGTAGTACTGAAGCTTTCTTT
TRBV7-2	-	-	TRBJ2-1	CASSLNRRNNEQFF	TGTGCCAGCAGCCTTAACAGACGGAACAATGAGCAGTTCTTC
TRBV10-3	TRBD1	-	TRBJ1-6	CAISEGQEYNSPLHF	TGTGCCATCAGTGAGGGACAGGAGTATAATTCACCCCTCCACTTT
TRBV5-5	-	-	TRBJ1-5	CASSLGSDSNQPQHF	TGTGCCAGCAGCTTGGGCAGTGATAGCAATCAGCCCCAGCATTTT
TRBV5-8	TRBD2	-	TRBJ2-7	CASSLPGLAGSYEQYF	TGTGCCAGCAGCTTACCGGGACTAGCGGGATCCTACGAGCAGTACTTC
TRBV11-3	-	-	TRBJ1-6	CASSLLPYNSPLHF	TGTGCCAGCAGCTTACTTCCCTATAATTCACCCCTCCACTTT
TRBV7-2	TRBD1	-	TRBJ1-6	CASNREGTGIESPLHF	TGTGCCAGCAACCGTGAGGGGACAGGGATAGAATCACCCCTCCACTTT
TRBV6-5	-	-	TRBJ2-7	CASSQTRVGTYEQYF	TGTGCCAGCAGCCAGACTAGGGTCGGGACCTACGAGCAGTACTTC
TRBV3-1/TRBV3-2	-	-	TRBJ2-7	CASSPTLGYEQYF	TGTGCCAGCAGCCCCACTCTAGGCTACGAGCAGTACTTC
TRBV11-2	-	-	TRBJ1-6	CASSRDSLNSPLHF	TGTGCCAGCAGCCGTGACAGTCTGAATTCACCCCTCCACTTT
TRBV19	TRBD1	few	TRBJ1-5	CASSTTDRGRNQPQHF	TGTGCCAGTAGTACCACTGACAGGGGTAGGAATCAGCCCCAGCATTTT